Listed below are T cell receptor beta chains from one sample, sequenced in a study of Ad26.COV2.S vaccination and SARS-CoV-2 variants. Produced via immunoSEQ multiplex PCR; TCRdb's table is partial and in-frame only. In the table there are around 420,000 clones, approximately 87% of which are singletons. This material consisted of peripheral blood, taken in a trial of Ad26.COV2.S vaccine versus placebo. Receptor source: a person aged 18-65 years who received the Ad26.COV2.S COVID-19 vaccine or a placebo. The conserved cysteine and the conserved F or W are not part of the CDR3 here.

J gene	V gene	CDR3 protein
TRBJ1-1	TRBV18	ASSRQTLNTEAF
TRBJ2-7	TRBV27	ASITPGGKMVEQY
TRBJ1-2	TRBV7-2	ASSLRGRAYGYT
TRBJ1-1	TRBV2	ASRVQGGNTEAF
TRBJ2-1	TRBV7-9	ASSPPAGQGYNEQF
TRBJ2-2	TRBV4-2	ASSQDQQRGVTGELF
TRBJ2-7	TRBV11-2	ASSPQPDTSYEQY
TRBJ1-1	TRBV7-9	ASSSQGRDTEAF
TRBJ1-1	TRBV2	ASSSLPVTEAF
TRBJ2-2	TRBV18	ASSLGRGANTGELF
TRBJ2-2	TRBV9	ASSVELEGQKDTGELF
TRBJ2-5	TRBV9	ASSVDVVWETQY
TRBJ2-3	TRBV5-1	ASSPGEVLADTQY
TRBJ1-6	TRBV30	ARSVTRTGSSPLH
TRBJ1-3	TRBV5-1	ASSLGERKSGNTIY
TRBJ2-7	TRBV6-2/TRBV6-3	ASSYSVAGGYEQY
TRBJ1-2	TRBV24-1	ATSDRSVDGYT
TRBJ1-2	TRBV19	ASSKAQTGDGYT
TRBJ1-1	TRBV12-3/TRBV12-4	ASSLFSREAF
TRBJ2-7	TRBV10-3	AISERGNSYEQY
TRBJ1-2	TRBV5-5	ASSLLGDATYGYT
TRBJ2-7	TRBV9	ASSVGGNDEQY
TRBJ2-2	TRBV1	TSSQVGSKSTGELF